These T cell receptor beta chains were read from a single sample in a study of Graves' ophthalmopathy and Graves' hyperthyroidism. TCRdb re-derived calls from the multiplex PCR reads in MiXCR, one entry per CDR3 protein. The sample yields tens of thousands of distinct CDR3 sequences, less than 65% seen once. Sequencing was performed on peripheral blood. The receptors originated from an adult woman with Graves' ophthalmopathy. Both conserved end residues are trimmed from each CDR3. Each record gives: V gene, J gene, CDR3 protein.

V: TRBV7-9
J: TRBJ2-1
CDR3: ASSQNSLGLGDNEQF

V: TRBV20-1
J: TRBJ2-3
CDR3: SAILAGAGDTQY

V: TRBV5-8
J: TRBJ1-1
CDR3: ASSESSGRNEAF

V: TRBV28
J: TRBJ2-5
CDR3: ASRGTNQPQY

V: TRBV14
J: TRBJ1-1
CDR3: ASSHGWASDTEAF

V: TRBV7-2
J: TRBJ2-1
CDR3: ASSLRDRVYNEQF

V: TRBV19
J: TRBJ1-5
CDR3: ASSMKGLSNQPQH

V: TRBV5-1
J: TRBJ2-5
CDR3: ASRLADQETQY

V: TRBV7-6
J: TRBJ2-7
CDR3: ASSLGPGLAGGEQY

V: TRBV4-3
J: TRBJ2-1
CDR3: ASSQEEPNRDWRDYEQF

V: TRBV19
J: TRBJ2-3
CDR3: ASSIGVDTQY

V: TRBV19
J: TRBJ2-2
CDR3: ASSIGGGGNTGELF

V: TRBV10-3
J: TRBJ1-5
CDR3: AMRPGGGGEPQH

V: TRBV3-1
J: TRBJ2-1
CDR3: ASSQDLRTGEQF

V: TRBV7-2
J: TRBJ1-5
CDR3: ASSLVVAGETQH

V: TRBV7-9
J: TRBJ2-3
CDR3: ASSALGREDTQY

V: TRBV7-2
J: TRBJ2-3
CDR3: ASSPWAQRTDTQY

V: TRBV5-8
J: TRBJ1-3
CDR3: ASSRDTYPSGNTIY

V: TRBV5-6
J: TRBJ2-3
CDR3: ASSTAGRGDTQY

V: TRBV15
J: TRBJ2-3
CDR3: ATSRALGTSGTPDTQY

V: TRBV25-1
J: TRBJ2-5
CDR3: ASSEDRGPETQY

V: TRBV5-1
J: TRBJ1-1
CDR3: ASTLGTEAF

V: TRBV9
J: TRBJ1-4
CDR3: ASSVAGTGRNEKLF

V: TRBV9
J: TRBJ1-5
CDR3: ASSGSGTGSQPQH

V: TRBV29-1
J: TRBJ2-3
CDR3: SVDRGRVTDTQY

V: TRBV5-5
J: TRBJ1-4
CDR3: ASSGQGVATNEKLF